The subject of this entry is one T cell receptor beta chain. Its antigen is not known. This entry comes from a study of T cell responses to AZD1222 COVID-19 vaccine. Overall study: Pooled samples include second doses given at about 4 or 12 weeks. Study-level findings and limits: At 160-218 and 743-854, vaccine-associated CD4 TCRs were dominant, and they spanned spike. Baseline seropositives among AZD1222 recipients totaled only five or six. Variant regions that are unmutated are reportedly the target of nearly half of spike-specific TCRs.

Method: immunoSEQ multiplex PCR; TCRdb's copy keeps in-frame clones and lacks some. This sample has roughly 150,000 clones; about 90% occur once, and the top ten carry about 4.6%. The CDR3 totals 15 residues. After removal of 3 bases from V and 0 bases from J, the junction contained 5 bases not matched to a gene. Germline V gene lookup returns CDR1 SGDLS and CDR2 YYNGEE. The V and J genes are TRBV9 and TRBJ2-7, with 8 bases lining up with TRBD1. Sequencing used peripheral blood, obtained on day 0 of AZD1222 vaccination. This TCR derives from an adult in good health. The CDR3 sequence is CASSAGTGFSYEQYF. The CDR3 coding sequence is TGTGCCAGCAGCGCCGGGACAGGCTTCTCCTACGAGCAGTACTTC.